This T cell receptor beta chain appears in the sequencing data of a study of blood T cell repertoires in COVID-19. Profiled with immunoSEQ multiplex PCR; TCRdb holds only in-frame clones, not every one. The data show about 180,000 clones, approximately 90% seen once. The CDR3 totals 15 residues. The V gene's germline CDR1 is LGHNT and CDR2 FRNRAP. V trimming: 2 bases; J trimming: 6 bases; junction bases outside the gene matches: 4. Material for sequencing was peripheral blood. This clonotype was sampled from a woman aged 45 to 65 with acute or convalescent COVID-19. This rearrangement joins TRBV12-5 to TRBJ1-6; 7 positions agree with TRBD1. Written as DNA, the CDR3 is TGTGCTAGTGGTTTGTTCCAGGGGGGTAATTCACCCCTCCACTTT. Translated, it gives CASGLFQGGNSPLHF.